The 17 T cell receptor beta chains reported below all come from one sample, sequenced in a study of cytomegalovirus exposure and HLA in healthy donors. Both 60 Vbeta primers and 13 Jbeta primers went into the PCR. The table came from immunoSEQ multiplex PCR; TCRdb's copy has only in-frame clones and leaves some out. The listing contains 150,000 to 200,000 clones. The sequenced material came from PBMCs. The receptor source for this set is a woman aged 55 to 70 in good health and CMV-seronegative.

The chain carries TRBV7-9 and TRBJ1-2, with 9 bases matching TRBD1. CDR3 length: 14 amino acids. CDR1 SEHNR and CDR2 FQNEAQ come from the germline V gene (reference sequence). V was pared by 4 bases and J by 4 bases, with 4 bases of the junction left unmatched. CDR3 residues: CASSSQGAPYGYTF. The CDR3 nucleotides are TGTGCCAGCAGCTCACAGGGGGCCCCCTATGGCTACACCTTC.

The chain links TRBV10-3 to TRBJ1-1; 7 nucleotides agree with TRBD1. The CDR3 extends over 13 amino acids. Trimming at V came to 5 bases and at J to 3 bases, leaving 3 bases not matched to a gene. Per germline, CDR1 ENHRY and CDR2 SYGVKD. The CDR3 DNA reads TGTGCCATCAGTAGACAGGGACACACTGAAGCTTTCTTT. This encodes CAISRQGHTEAFF.

The V call is TRBV4-2, the J call TRBJ2-1; 7 positions agree with TRBD1. The V gene end was trimmed by 0 bases and the J gene end by 4 bases; junction bases not matched to a gene: 3. CDR3 length equals 15 residues. Germline V lookup: CDR1 LGHNA, CDR2 YNFKEQ. The CDR3 DNA follows: TGTGCCAGCAGCCAAGAGAGGACAGGTTACAATGAGCAGTTCTTC. Translation gives CASSQERTGYNEQFF.

The rearrangement joins TRBV13 to TRBJ1-5, with 8 bases identical to TRBD1. Germline V gives CDR1 PRHDT, CDR2 FYEKMQ (reference sequence). This CDR3 is 14 amino acids long. V gave up 4 bases and J gave up 6 bases; unmatched junction bases: 5. CDR3 nucleotide sequence: TGTGCCAGCAGCTCAGGACAGGGCGGTCAGCCCCAGCATTTT. This encodes CASSSGQGGQPQHF.

The genes are TRBV5-1 and TRBJ2-1; TRBD1 might be the D (6 bases). This CDR3 is 13 amino acids long. The germline V gene has CDR1 SGHRS and CDR2 YFSETQ. V gave up 5 bases and J gave up 3 bases, with 9 bases separating them. The CDR3 nucleotides are TGCGCCAGCAGAAAGGACAGCTACAATGAGCAGTTCTTC. Translated: CASRKDSYNEQFF.

V gene TRBV18 combines with J gene TRBJ1-5, with unresolved D. V lost 3 bases and J lost 0, with 12 bases in between. Germline-derived CDR1 and CDR2 are KGHSH and LQKENI. CDR3 size: 16 residues. The CDR3 is CASSPVGEYSNQPQHF. The CDR3 DNA sequence: TGTGCCAGCTCACCCGTGGGAGAATATAGCAATCAGCCCCAGCATTTT.

This sequence joins TRBV27 and TRBJ1-5; D might be TRBD1 (6 bases). Germline lookup yields CDR1 MNHEY and CDR2 SMNVEV (reference sequence). The CDR3 loop spans 13 amino acids. V was pared by 6 bases and J by 3 bases, with 9 bases between. The CDR3 DNA follows: TGTGCCAGCAGCCCAGGGGTCAATCAGCCCCAGCATTTT. Its translation is CASSPGVNQPQHF.

V is TRBV2 and J is TRBJ2-2; 8 positions match TRBD1. CDR1 is SNHLY, CDR2 FYNNEI, per germline. After removal of 6 bases from V and 4 bases from J, the junction contained 4 bases not matched to a gene. The CDR3 has 14 residues. CDR3 sequence reads: CASRGQVPTGELFF. In DNA, the CDR3 is TGTGCCAGCAGGGGACAGGTTCCCACCGGGGAGCTGTTTTTT.

J is TRBJ1-5 and V is TRBV2; D gene ambiguous. The CDR3 has 12 residues. V was clipped by 6 bases and J by 8 bases, with 11 bases between them. CDR1 is SNHLY and CDR2 is FYNNEI in the germline V gene. In DNA, the CDR3 is TGTGCCAGCAGACAGCGCGGGGAGCCCCAGCATTTT. Amino acids: CASRQRGEPQHF.

CDR3 loop: CASSPSVRQPSGANVLTF. CDR3 sequence (DNA): TGTGCTAGTTCCCCGAGCGTCAGACAGCCCTCTGGGGCCAACGTCCTGACTTTC. J is TRBJ2-6 and V is TRBV12-5, with D possibly TRBD1 on 5 matching bases. Looked up from germline, CDR1 is LGHNT and CDR2 is FRNRAP. Trimming took off 8 bases at V and 0 bases at J, with 20 bases between the two ends. The CDR3 loop spans 18 amino acids.

The rearrangement links TRBV5-5 to TRBJ2-7, with TRBD1 as a possible D gene (5 bases). Germline V lookup: CDR1 SGHKS, CDR2 YYEKEE (reference sequence). Trimming removed 1 base from V and 2 bases from J, with 13 bases in between. The CDR3 length is 15 residues. The CDR3 here is CASSLRQGSAYEQYF. As DNA, the CDR3 is TGTGCCAGCAGCTTGAGGCAGGGTTCAGCCTACGAGCAGTACTTC.

The chain is built from TRBV5-6 and TRBJ1-2; D remains unclear. The V gene lost 3 bases and the J gene lost 1 base, with 13 bases spanning the gap. CDR1 SGHDT and CDR2 YYEEEE come from the germline V gene. The CDR3 runs to 15 residues. CDR3 nucleotide sequence: TGTGCCAGCAGCTCCGGAAGAGGGCGTAACTATGGCTACACCTTC. Residues: CASSSGRGRNYGYTF.

This chain joins TRBV6-5 and TRBJ2-5, with D maybe TRBD1 (6 bases). V lost 0 bases and J 5 bases, leaving 10 bases between the germline ends. Per germline, CDR1 MNHEY and CDR2 SVGAGI. The CDR3 extends over 14 amino acids. CDR3 loop: CASSYSSTGETQYF. CDR3 sequence (DNA): TGTGCCAGCAGTTACTCGAGTACAGGGGAGACCCAGTACTTC.

The chain combines TRBV12-5 with TRBJ1-2; 7 bases are shared with TRBD1. The J segment lost 7 bases and the V segment lost 2 bases, leaving 4 bases of the junction unmatched. Germline V CDR1 and CDR2: LGHNT, FRNRAP. This CDR3 has 13 amino acids. CDR3 bases: TGTGCTAGTGGTTTGTTCGGACAGGCTGGCTACACCTTC. This gives the protein CASGLFGQAGYTF.

The chain carries TRBV15 and TRBJ2-5; possible D gene TRBD1, 6 bases. Germline lookup yields CDR1 LNHNV and CDR2 YYDKDF (reference sequence). Trimming stripped 3 bases from V and 2 bases from J, with 7 bases between. The CDR3 extends over 13 amino acids. CDR3 in amino acids: CATSRGQQETQYF. Here the CDR3 DNA reads TGTGCCACCAGCAGGGGACAACAAGAGACCCAGTACTTC.

This rearrangement joins TRBV7-3 to TRBJ2-2; the match to TRBD2 covers 15 bases. Germline trimming cut 4 bases from V and 7 bases from J; bases unmatched to any gene: 4. Looked up from germline, CDR1 is SGHTA and CDR2 is FQGTGA. This CDR3 has 16 residues. The CDR3 protein is CASSSGLAGGVGELFF. DNA of the CDR3: TGTGCCAGCAGCTCTGGACTAGCGGGAGGGGTCGGGGAGCTGTTTTTT.

J is TRBJ1-6 and V is TRBV6-5, with D possibly TRBD1 on 5 matching bases. The CDR3 is 15 residues long. V was clipped by 4 bases and J by 5 bases, with 12 bases between them. Germline V gene lookup returns CDR1 MNHEY and CDR2 SVGAGI. CDR3 in DNA: TGTGCCAGCAGTTCGGGACTGCTAAATAATTCACCCCTCCACTTT. This translates into CASSSGLLNNSPLHF.